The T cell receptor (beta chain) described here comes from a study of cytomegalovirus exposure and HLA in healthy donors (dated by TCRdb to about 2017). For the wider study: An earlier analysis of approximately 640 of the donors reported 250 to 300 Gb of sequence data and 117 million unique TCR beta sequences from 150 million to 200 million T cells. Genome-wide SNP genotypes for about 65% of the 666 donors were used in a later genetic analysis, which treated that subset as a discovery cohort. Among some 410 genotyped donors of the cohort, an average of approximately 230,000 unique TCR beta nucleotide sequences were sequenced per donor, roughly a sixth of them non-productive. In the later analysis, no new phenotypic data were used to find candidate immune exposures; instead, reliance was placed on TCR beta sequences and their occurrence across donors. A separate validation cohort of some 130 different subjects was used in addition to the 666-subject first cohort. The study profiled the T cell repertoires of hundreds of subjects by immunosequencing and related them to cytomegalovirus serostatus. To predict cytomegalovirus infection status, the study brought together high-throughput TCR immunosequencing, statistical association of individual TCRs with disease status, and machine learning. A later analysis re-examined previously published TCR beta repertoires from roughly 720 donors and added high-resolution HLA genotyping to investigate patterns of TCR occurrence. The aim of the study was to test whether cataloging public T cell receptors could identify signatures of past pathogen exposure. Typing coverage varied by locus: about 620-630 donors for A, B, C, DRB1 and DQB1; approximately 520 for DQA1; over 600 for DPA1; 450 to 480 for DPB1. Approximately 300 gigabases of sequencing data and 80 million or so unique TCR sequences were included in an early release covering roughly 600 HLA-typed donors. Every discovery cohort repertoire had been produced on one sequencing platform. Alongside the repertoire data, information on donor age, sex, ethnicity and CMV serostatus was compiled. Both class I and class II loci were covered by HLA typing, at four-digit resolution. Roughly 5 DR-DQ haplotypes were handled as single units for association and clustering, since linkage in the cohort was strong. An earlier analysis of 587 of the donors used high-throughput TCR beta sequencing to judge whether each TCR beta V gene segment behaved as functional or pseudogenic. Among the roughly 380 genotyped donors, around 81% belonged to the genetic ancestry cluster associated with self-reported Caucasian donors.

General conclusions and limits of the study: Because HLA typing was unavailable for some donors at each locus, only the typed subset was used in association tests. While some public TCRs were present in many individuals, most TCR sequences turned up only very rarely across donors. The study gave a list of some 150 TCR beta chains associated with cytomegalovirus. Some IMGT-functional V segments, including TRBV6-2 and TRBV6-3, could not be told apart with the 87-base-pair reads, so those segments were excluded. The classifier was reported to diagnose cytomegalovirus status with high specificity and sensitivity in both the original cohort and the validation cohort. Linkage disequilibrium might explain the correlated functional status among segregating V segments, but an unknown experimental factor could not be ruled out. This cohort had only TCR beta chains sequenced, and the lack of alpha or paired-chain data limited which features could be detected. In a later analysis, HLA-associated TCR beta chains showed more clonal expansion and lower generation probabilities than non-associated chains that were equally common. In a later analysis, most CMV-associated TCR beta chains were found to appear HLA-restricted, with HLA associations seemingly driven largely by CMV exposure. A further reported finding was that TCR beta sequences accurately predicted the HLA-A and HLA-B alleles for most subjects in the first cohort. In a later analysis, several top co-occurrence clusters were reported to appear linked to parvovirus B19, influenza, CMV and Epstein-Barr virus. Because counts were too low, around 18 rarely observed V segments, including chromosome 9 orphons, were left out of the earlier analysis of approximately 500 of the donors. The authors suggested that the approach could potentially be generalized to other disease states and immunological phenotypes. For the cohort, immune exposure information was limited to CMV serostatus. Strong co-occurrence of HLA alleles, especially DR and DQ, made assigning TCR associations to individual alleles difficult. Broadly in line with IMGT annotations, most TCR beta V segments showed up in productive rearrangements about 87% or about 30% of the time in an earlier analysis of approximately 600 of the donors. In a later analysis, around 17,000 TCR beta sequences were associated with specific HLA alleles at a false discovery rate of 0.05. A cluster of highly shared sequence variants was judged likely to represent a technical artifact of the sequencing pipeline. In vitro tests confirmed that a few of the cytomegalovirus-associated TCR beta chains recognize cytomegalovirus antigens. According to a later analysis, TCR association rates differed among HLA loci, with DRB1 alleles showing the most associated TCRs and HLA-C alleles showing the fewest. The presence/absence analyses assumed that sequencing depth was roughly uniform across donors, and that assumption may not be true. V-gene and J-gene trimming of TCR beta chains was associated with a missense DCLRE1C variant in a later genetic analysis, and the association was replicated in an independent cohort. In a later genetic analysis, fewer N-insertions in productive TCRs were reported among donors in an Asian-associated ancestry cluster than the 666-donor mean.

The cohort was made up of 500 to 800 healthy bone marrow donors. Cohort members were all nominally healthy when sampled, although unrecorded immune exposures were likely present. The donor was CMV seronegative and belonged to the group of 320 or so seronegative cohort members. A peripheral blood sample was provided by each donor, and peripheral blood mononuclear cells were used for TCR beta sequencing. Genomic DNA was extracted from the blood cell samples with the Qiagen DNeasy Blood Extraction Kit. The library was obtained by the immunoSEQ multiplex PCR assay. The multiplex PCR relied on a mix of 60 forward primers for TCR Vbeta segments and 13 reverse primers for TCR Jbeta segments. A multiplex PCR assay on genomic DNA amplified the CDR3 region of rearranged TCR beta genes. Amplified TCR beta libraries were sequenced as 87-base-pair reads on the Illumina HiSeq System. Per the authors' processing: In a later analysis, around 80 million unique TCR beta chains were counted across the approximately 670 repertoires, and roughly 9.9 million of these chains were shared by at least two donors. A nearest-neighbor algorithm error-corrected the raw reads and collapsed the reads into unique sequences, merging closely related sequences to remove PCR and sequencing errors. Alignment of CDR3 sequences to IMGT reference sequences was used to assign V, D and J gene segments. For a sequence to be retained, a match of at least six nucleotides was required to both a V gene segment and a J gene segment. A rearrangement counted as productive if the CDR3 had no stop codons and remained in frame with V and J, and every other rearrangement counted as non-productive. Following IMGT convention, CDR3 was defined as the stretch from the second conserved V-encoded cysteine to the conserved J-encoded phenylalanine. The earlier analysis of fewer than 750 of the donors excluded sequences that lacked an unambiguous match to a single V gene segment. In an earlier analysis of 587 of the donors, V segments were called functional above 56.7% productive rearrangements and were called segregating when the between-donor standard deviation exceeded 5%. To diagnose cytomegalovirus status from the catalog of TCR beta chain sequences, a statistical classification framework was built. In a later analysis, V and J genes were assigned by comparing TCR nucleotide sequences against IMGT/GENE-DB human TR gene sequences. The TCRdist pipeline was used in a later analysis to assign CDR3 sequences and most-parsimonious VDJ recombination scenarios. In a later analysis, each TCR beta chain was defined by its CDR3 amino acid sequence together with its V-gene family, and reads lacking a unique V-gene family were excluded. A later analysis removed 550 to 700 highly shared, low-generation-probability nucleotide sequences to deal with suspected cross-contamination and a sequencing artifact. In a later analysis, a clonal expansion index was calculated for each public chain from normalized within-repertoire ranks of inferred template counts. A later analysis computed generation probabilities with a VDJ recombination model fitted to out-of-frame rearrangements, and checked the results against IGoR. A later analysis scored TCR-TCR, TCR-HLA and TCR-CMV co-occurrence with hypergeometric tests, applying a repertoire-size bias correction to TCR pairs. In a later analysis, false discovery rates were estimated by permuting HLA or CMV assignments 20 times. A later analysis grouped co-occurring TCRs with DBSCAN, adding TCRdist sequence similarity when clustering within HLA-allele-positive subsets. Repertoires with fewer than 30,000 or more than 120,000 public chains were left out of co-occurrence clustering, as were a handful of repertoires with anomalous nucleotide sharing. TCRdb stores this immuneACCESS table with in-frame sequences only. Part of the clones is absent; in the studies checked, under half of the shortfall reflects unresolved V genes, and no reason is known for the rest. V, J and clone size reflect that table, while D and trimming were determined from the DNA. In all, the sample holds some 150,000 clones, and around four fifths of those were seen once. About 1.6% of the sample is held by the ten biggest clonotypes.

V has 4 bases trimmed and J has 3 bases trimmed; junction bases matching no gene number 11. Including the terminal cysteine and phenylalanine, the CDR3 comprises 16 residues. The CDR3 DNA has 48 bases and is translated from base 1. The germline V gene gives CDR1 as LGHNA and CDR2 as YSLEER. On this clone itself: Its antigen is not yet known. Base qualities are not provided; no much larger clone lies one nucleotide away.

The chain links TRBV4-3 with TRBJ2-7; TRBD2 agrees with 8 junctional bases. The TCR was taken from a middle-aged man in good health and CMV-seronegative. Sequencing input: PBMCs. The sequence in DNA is TGCGCCAGCAGCCTTTCGAGGCCAGCGGGGGTCTACGAGCAGTACTTC. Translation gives CASSLSRPAGVYEQYF.